This passage covers 24 T cell receptor beta chains from one sample sequenced in a study of shared clonotypes between healthy human individuals. Repertoires were generated with immunoSEQ multiplex PCR, while TCRdb's copy carries only in-frame clones and drops some. The profile shows some 1,100,000 clones, about four fifths of them singletons. The sequenced sample consisted of memory CD4+ T cells from PBMCs. Subset defined: CD45RA-negative fraction. The receptors here all came from a man aged 18 to 30 in good health. Some clones in this sample may be carry-over from other donors' samples.

The chain recombines TRBV5-1 with TRBJ2-5; 7 nucleotides align to TRBD1. The trim removed 0 bases at V and 5 bases at J, leaving 7 bases unmatched. CDR3 length: 15 residues. Germline CDR1 and CDR2: SGHRS and YFSETQ. The DNA of the CDR3 is TGCGCCAGCAGCTTGGGGCTCCAGGGGGTGGAGACCCAGTACTTC. Residues: CASSLGLQGVETQYF.

This chain connects TRBV30 to TRBJ2-7; TRBD1 is a possible D gene (6 bases). CDR1 GTSNPN and CDR2 SVGIG come from the germline V gene (reference sequence). This CDR3 has 11 amino acids. Deletions cut 2 bases from V and 11 bases from J, with 13 bases between. CDR3 loop: CAWSMGQDKYF. CDR3 DNA: TGTGCCTGGAGTATGGGACAAGACAAGTACTTC.

The V gene is TRBV6-5, the J gene TRBJ1-3; 7 bases are a match to TRBD1. Germline V gene sequence: CDR1 MNHEY, CDR2 SVGAGI. The ends lost 2 bases at V and 4 bases at J; junction bases unmatched: 5. CDR3 size: 15 residues. The chain's CDR3 is CASSYATGTGNTIYF. The CDR3 region has the DNA TGTGCCAGCAGTTACGCGACAGGGACCGGAAACACCATATATTTT.

The table lists this clone with a few counts. Relative to the germline gene, one junction end is altered; a read error may explain this. The chain has TRBV28 and TRBJ1-1; no firm D call. The CDR3 is 15 amino acids. Germline assignment: CDR1 MDHEN and CDR2 SYDVKM. The CDR3 DNA is TGTGCCAGCAGTTTTGGGCATAACGCGGCACCGAGAGTTATCTTT. Amino acids: CASSFGHNAAPRVIF.

The chain combines TRBV28 with TRBJ1-2; D is unclear. V was cut by 5 bases and J by 4 bases, with 8 bases left in between. In germline, CDR1 is MDHEN, CDR2 SYDVKM. The CDR3 is made up of 12 amino acids. In DNA form, the CDR3 reads TGTGCCAGCAGTCTTCAATTCTATGGCTACACCTTC. It yields the protein CASSLQFYGYTF.

This chain links TRBV6-5 with TRBJ1-5, with D unresolved. The germline gives CDR1 MNHEY, CDR2 SVGAGI. The CDR3 has 16 amino acids. V lost 0 bases and J lost 0, with 9 bases in between. The DNA for the CDR3 is TGTGCCAGCAGTTACTCGGCGGACCTTAGCAATCAGCCCCAGCATTTT. This sequence encodes CASSYSADLSNQPQHF.

The chain links TRBV6-1 to TRBJ2-7, with D possibly being TRBD2 (6 bases). The V end lost 8 bases, the J end lost 3 bases, and 11 bases lay between the germline ends. Germline V lookup: CDR1 MNHNS, CDR2 SASEGT. CDR3 length: 12 residues. CDR3 coding DNA: TGTGCCAGCCGTAGCGGCAGCTACGAGCAGTACTTC. The encoded protein is CASRSGSYEQYF.

As regards this clone: A much bigger clone sits one base away, suggesting this may be a read error. The chain employs TRBV27 and TRBJ2-5; TRBD2 matches at 7 bases. The germline V gene encodes CDR1 MNHEY and CDR2 SMNVEV (reference sequence). The CDR3 contains 13 residues. Written as DNA, the CDR3 is TGTACCAGCAGCCGGCGGGAGTTGGGGACCCAGTACTTC. The encoded protein is CTSSRRELGTQYF.

The chain combines TRBV2 with TRBJ1-2, with D unclear. Germline values: CDR1 SNHLY, CDR2 FYNNEI. Trimming stripped 11 bases from V and 2 bases from J, with 15 bases between. The CDR3 totals 13 residues. CDR3: CASTTSRNYGYTF. Written as DNA, the CDR3 is TGTGCCTCCACGACCTCGAGGAACTATGGCTACACCTTC.

The sample holds many counts of this clone. V and J are TRBV5-8 and TRBJ1-5; no clear D gene. The CDR3 loop spans 15 amino acids. Between the trimmed V and J ends, which lost 4 bases and 0 bases, there was a span of 11 bases. The V gene's germline CDR1 is SGHTS and CDR2 YDEGEE. Here the CDR3 reads CASSPGLLSNQPQHF. The CDR3 DNA sequence: TGTGCCAGCAGCCCGGGTCTCCTTAGCAATCAGCCCCAGCATTTT.

Comment on this clone: At one of its ends the junction is not consistent with the germline gene, which may arise from a read error. CDR3: CASSLGLDRSPDAFF. CDR3 coding DNA: TGCGCCAGCAGCTTGGGCTTGGACAGGTCCCCTGACGCTTTCTTT. The gene calls are TRBV5-1 and TRBJ1-1, with 7 bases fitting TRBD1. There are 15 residues in the CDR3. Germline CDR1 reads SGHRS; CDR2 reads YFSETQ.

The V and J genes are TRBV18 and TRBJ1-2; a possible D gene is TRBD1 (5 bases). The V and J ends lost 2 bases and 6 bases respectively, with 10 bases between them. The CDR3 contains 13 residues. Germline V gene sequence: CDR1 KGHSH, CDR2 LQKENI. DNA of the CDR3: TGTGCCAGCTCACCAAGCACAGGCCATGGCTACACCTTC. It specifies CASSPSTGHGYTF. The variable domain in full, with the rest retrieved from reference TRBV18 and TRBJ1-2, is NAGVMQNPRHLVRRRGQEARLRCSPMKGHSHVYWYRQLPEEGLKFMVYLQKENIIDESGMPKERFSAEFPKEGPSILRIQQVVRGDSAAYFCASSPSTGHGYTFGSGTRLTVV.

This rearrangement joins TRBV6-1 to TRBJ2-7; D unresolved. The ends were cut back, 1 base at V and 3 bases at J, with 7 bases in the middle. This CDR3 region has 13 residues. Per germline, CDR1 MNHNS and CDR2 SASEGT. As DNA, the CDR3 is TGTGCCAGCAGTGAAGGCCTAATCTACGAGCAGTACTTC. This sequence encodes CASSEGLIYEQYF.

This clone was observed a handful of times. CDR3 nucleotides: TGTGCCTGGAGTGTTGGTGCTAGCACTGAAGCTTTCTTT. Residues: CAWSVGASTEAFF. The chain links TRBV30 to TRBJ1-1; the D is unclear. Germline V gene sequence: CDR1 GTSNPN, CDR2 SVGIG (reference sequence). This CDR3 region has 13 residues. Trimming took off 0 bases at V and 4 bases at J, with 9 bases between the two ends.

The rearrangement links TRBV27 to TRBJ1-1; D perhaps matches TRBD1 (5 bases). V was cut by 6 bases and J by 3 bases, with 20 bases left in between. The germline CDR1 and CDR2 sequences are MNHEY and SMNVEV (reference sequence). This CDR3 region has 16 residues. The CDR3 loop reads CASSVGHQTRDTEAFF. The CDR3 region has the DNA TGTGCCAGCAGCGTCGGACACCAAACTAGGGACACTGAAGCTTTCTTT.

This chain links TRBV5-8 with TRBJ1-4, with D possibly matching TRBD1 (6 bases). Germline V lookup: CDR1 SGHTS, CDR2 YDEGEE. V lost 4 bases, J lost 8 bases, and 12 bases lay in between. The CDR3 extends over 13 amino acids. CDR3 residues: CASSLPDSEKLFF. The CDR3 coding sequence is TGTGCCAGCAGCCTACCGGACAGCGAAAAACTGTTTTTT.

This chain's CDR3 is CASSLRYRVGGSGANVLTF. In DNA form, the CDR3 reads TGTGCCAGCAGCTTGCGGTACAGGGTAGGAGGATCTGGGGCCAACGTCCTGACTTTC. The V call is TRBV7-9, the J call TRBJ2-6; D possibly corresponds to TRBD1 (6 bases). This CDR3 is 19 amino acids long. Trimming removed 3 bases at V and 1 base at J, with 19 bases between. Looked up from germline, CDR1 is SEHNR and CDR2 is FQNEAQ (reference sequence).

Concerning this clone itself: Other DNA sequences within the sample encode an identical CDR3. The chain couples TRBV28 to TRBJ1-1; D not certain. Trimming took 3 bases from V and 1 from J, leaving 9 bases between them. Germline assignment: CDR1 MDHEN and CDR2 SYDVKM. The CDR3 length is 14 residues. The CDR3 DNA is TGTGCCAGCAGTTTGTTGGACGGGAACACTGAAGCTTTCTTT. It codes for CASSLLDGNTEAFF.

V and J are TRBV28 and TRBJ1-4; perhaps TRBD1 as D (6 bases). This CDR3 is 16 amino acids long. Looked up from germline, CDR1 is MDHEN and CDR2 is SYDVKM. V was trimmed by 5 bases and J by 9 bases, leaving 22 bases between them. DNA of the CDR3: TGTGCCAGCAGTATTACGGGGGCGGGCGTAATGAAAAAACTGTTTTTT. This sequence encodes CASSITGAGVMKKLFF.

CDR3 in DNA: TGTGCCAGCAGCCTTCGAACAGGGGGCTACTACGAGCAGTACTTC. Amino acids: CASSLRTGGYYEQYF. The chain links TRBV9 to TRBJ2-7; the match to TRBD1 covers 9 bases. The CDR3 length is 15 residues. After removal of 4 bases from V and 3 bases from J, the junction contained 8 bases not matched to a gene. CDR1 is SGDLS and CDR2 is YYNGEE in the germline V gene. Combining the CDR3 with reference TRBV9 and TRBJ2-7 gives the whole variable domain DSGVTQTPKHLITATGQRVTLRCSPRSGDLSVYWYQQSLDQGLQFLIQYYNGEERAKGNILERFSAQQFPDLHSELNLSSLELGDSALYFCASSLRTGGYYEQYFGPGTRLTVT.

This chain joins TRBV5-1 and TRBJ1-1, with D possibly being TRBD1 (5 bases). In germline, CDR1 is SGHRS, CDR2 YFSETQ. With 5 bases removed from V and 4 bases from J, the gap between germline ends came to 18 bases. The CDR3 sequence is 15 residues long. CDR3 sequence reads: CASSRKQDLGTEAFF. The CDR3 bases are TGCGCCAGCAGTCGGAAACAGGATCTAGGCACTGAAGCTTTCTTT.

This rearrangement joins TRBV7-9 to TRBJ2-7; weak D call: TRBD2 (6 bases). V lost 0 bases to trimming and J lost 2 bases, with 14 bases between them. The CDR3 covers 16 residues. Looked up from germline, CDR1 is SEHNR and CDR2 is FQNEAQ (reference sequence). Written as DNA, the CDR3 is TGTGCCAGCAGCTTAGCGCGGGGACCAGGCCCCTACGAGCAGTACTTC. Residues: CASSLARGPGPYEQYF.

This chain connects TRBV29-1 to TRBJ2-7; 10 positions match TRBD2. The trim removed 6 bases at V and 9 bases at J, leaving 8 bases unmatched. From germline, CDR1 is SQVTM and CDR2 ANQGSEA. This CDR3 comprises 12 residues. The CDR3: CSVTSGRAVQYF. The CDR3 DNA sequence: TGCAGCGTAACCAGCGGGAGGGCGGTGCAGTACTTC.

This clone was seen a few times. The rearrangement links TRBV13 to TRBJ2-3, with TRBD2 identical over 7 bases. CDR3 length: 15 amino acids. Germline V gene data show CDR1 as PRHDT and CDR2 as FYEKMQ (reference sequence). J gave up 4 bases and V 6 bases, and 10 bases lay outside the gene matches. DNA of the CDR3: TGTGCCAGCAGAAGGGCGGGAGAGGGTCCAGATACGCAGTATTTT. Residues: CASRRAGEGPDTQYF. The whole variable domain, remainder taken from reference TRBV13 and TRBJ2-3, is AAGVIQSPRHLIKEKRETATLKCYPIPRHDTVYWYQQGPGQDPQFLISFYEKMQSDKGSIPDRFSAQQFSDYHSELNMSSLELGDSALYFCASRRAGEGPDTQYFGPGTRLTVL.